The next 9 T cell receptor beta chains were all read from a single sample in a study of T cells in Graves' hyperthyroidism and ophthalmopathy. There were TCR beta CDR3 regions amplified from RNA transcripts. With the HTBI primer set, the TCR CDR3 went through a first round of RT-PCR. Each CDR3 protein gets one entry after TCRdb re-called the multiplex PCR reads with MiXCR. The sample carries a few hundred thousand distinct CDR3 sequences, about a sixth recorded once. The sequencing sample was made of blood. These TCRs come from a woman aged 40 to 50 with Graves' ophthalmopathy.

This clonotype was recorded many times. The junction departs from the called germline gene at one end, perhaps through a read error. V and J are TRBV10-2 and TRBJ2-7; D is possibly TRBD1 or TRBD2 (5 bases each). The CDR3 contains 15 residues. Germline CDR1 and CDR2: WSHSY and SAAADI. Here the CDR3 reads CASRDPRDGPYEQYF. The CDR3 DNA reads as TGCGCCAGCCGTGACCCCCGGGACGGACCCTACGAGCAGTACTTC.

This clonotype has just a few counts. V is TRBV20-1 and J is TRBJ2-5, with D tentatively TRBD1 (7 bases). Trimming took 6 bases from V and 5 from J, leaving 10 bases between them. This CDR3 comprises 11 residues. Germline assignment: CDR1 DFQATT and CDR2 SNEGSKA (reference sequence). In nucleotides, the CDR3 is TGCAGTGCCCCAGGGGGGGAGACCCAGTACTTC. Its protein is CSAPGGETQYF.

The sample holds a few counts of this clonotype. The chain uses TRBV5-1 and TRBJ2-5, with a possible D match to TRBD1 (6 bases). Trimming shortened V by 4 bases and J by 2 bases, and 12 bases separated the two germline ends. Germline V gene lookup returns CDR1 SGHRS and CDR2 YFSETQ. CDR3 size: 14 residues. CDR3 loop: CASSTTGIQETQYF. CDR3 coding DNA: TGCGCCAGCAGCACAACAGGGATTCAAGAGACCCAGTACTTC.

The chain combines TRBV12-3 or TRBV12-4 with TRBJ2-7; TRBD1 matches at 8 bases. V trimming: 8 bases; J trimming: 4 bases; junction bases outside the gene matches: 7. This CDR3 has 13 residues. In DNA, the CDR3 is TGTGCCAGCGAGGAGACAGGGGTTTACGAGCAGTACTTC. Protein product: CASEETGVYEQYF.

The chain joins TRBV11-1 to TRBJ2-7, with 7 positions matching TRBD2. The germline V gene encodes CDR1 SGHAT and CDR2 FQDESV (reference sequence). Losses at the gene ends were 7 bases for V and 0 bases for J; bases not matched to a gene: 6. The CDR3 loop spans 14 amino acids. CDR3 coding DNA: TGTGCCAGCACCCTGACGGGAGGCTCCTACGAGCAGTACTTC. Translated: CASTLTGGSYEQYF.

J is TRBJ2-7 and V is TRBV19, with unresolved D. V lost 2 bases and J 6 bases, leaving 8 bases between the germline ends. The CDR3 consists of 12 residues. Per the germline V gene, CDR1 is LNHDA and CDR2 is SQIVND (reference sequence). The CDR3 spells CASSITGTEQYF. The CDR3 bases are TGTGCCAGTAGTATAACGGGTACCGAGCAGTACTTC.

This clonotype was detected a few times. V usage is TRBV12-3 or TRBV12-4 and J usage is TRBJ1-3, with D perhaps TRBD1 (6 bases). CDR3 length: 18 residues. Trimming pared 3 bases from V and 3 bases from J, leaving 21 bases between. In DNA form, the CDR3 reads TGTGCCAGCAGTTTTTGGTCGACAAGGGGGATCAATGGAAACACCATATATTTT. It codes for CASSFWSTRGINGNTIYF.

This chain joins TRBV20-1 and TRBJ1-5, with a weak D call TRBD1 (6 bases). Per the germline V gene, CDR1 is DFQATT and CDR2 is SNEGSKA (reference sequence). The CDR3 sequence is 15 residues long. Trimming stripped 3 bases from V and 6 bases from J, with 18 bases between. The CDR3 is CSASGPGAGGQPQHF. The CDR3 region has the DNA TGCAGTGCTAGTGGTCCAGGGGCGGGGGGTCAGCCCCAGCATTTT.

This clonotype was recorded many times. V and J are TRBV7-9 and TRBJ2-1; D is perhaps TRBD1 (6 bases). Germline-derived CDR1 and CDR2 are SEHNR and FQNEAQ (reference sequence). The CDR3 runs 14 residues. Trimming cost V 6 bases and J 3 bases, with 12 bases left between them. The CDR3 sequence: CASRPRDNYNEQFF. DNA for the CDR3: TGTGCCAGCAGACCCAGGGACAACTACAATGAGCAGTTCTTC.